This T cell receptor beta chain was recorded in a study of CD8 T cells in ankylosing spondylitis. Making use of molecular barcodes, quantitative 5'-RACE generated TCR beta libraries. Each CDR3 protein is one row after TCRdb ran MiXCR on the 5' RACE reads. The repertoire holds around 28,000 distinct CDR3 sequences, with about 31% as singletons. The CDR3 is made up of 16 amino acids. Trimming stripped 5 bases from V and 2 bases from J, with 15 bases between. Germline V gene lookup returns CDR1 SEHNR and CDR2 FQNEAQ (reference sequence). There are a few counts of this clonotype. The sequence derives from a male donor with ankylosing spondylitis. Sample: synovial fluid, either unsorted or a sorted T cell fraction (not recorded which). This chain connects TRBV7-9 to TRBJ2-2, with D possibly TRBD2 on 5 matching bases. The CDR3 protein is CASSHSLSANTGELFF. The CDR3 bases are TGTGCCAGCAGCCATTCCCTTAGCGCTAACACCGGGGAGCTGTTTTTT.